This T cell receptor (beta chain) was retrieved from a study of CD8 T cells in Susac syndrome. CDR1 and CDR2 from the germline V gene are LGHDT and YNNKEL (reference sequence). This CDR3 is built from 13 residues. Unmatched junction bases numbered 6, after V lost 7 bases and J lost 4 bases. RNA in amounts of about 0.45 to 1 ug was reverse transcribed with random hexamers. TCRdb processed the immunoSEQ multiplex PCR reads anew with MiXCR; each CDR3 protein has one entry. The profile shows roughly 200,000 distinct CDR3 sequences, approximately 95% of them singletons. This chain joins TRBV3-1 and TRBJ1-1; the match to TRBD1 covers 7 bases. The receptor comes from a human donor with multiple sclerosis. Sequenced sample: CD8+ T cells from PBMCs. The CDR3 is CASTDRAGTEAFF. The CDR3 DNA is TGTGCCAGCACCGACAGGGCCGGCACTGAAGCTTTCTTT.